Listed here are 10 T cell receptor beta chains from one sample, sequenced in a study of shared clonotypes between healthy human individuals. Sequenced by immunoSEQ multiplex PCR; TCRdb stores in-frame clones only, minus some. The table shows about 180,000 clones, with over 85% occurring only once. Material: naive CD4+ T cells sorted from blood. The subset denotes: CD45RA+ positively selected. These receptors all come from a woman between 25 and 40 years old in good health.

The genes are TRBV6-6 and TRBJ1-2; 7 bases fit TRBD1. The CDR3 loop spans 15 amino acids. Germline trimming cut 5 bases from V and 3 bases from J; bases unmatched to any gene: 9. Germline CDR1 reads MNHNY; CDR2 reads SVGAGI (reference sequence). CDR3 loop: CASSLGWTGDYGYTF. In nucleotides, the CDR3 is TGTGCCAGCAGTCTCGGCTGGACAGGAGACTATGGCTACACCTTC.

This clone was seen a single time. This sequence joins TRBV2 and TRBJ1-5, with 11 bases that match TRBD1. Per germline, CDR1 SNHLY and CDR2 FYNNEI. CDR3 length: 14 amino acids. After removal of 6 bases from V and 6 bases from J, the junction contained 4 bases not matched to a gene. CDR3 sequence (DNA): TGTGCCAGCAGAGGGGACAGGGGGAGTCAGCCCCAGCATTTT. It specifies CASRGDRGSQPQHF.

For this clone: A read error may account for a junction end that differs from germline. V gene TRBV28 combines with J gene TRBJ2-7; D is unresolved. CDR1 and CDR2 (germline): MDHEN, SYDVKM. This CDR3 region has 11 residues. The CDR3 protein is CASSASGSWYF. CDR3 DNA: TGTGCCAGCAGTGCTTCAGGATCCTGGTATTTC. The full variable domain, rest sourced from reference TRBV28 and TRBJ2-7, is DVKVTQSSRYLVKRTGEKVFLECVQDMDHENMFWYRQDPGLGLRLIYFSYDVKMKEKGDIPEGYSVSREKKERFSLILESASTNQTSMYLCASSASGSWYFGPGTRLTVT.

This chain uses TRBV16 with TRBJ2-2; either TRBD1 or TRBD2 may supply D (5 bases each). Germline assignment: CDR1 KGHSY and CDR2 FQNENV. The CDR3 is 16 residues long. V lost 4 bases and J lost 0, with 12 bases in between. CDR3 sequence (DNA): TGTGCCAGCAGCCTTGGGACGGCTCCGAACACCGGGGAGCTGTTTTTT. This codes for CASSLGTAPNTGELFF.

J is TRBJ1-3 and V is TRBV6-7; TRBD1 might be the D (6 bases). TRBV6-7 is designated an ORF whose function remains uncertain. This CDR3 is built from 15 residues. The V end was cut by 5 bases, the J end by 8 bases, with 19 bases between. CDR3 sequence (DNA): TGTGCCAGCAGTACAAACAGGGTAATTTGGGACACCATATATTTT. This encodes CASSTNRVIWDTIYF.

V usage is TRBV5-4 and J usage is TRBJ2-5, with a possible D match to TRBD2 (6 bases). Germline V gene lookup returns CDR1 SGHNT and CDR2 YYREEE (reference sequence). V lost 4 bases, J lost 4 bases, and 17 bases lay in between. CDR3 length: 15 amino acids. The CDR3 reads CASSPTRERSETQYF. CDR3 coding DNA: TGTGCCAGCAGCCCGACCCGGGAGCGGTCAGAGACCCAGTACTTC. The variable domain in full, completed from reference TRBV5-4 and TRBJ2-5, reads ETGVTQSPTHLIKTRGQQVTLRCSSQSGHNTVSWYQQALGQGPQFIFQYYREEENGRGNFPPRFSGLQFPNYSSELNVNALELDDSALYLCASSPTRERSETQYFGPGTRLLVL.

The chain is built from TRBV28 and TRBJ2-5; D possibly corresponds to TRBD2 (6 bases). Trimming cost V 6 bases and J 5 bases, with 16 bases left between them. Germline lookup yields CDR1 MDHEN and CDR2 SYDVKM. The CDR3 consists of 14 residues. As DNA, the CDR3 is TGTGCCAGCAGCTCTAGCGCTGGTCTGGAGACCCAGTACTTC. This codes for CASSSSAGLETQYF.

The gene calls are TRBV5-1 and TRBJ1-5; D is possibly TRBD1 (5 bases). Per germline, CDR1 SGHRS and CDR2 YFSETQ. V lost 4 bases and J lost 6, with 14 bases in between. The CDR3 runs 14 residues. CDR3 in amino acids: CASSTEGQGQPQHF. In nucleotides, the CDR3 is TGCGCCAGCAGCACCGAGGGGCAAGGTCAGCCCCAGCATTTT.

In DNA form, the CDR3 reads TGTGCCAGCACAGAGACGGTTTATAGGGAGCAGTACTTC. Protein product: CASTETVYREQYF. The rearrangement joins TRBV2 to TRBJ2-7; D ambiguous. The V and J ends lost 7 bases and 7 bases respectively, with 17 bases between them. Germline V gene lookup returns CDR1 SNHLY and CDR2 FYNNEI. This CDR3 spans 13 amino acids.

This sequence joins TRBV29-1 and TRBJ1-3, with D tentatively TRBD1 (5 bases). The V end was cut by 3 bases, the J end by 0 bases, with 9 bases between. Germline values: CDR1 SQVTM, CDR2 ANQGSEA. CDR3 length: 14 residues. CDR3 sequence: CSVDPGGSGNTIYF. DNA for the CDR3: TGCAGCGTTGACCCCGGGGGCTCTGGAAACACCATATATTTT.